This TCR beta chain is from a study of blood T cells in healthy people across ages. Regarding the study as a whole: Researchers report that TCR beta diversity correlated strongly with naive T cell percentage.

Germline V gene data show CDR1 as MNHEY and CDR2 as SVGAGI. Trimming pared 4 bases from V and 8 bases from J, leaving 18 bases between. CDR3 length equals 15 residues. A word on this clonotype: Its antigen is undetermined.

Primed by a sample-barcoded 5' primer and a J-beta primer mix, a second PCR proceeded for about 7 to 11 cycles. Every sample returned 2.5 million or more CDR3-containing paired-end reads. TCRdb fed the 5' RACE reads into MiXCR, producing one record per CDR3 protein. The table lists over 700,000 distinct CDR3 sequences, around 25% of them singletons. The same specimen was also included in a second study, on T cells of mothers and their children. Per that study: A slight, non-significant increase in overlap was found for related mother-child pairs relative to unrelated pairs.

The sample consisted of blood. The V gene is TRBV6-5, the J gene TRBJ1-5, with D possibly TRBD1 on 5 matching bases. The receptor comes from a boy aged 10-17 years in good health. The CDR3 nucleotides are TGTGCCAGCAGTTCCGGGGGAGCACGGGGGGAGCCCCAGCATTTT. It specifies CASSSGGARGEPQHF.